At least ten counts were recorded for the clone carrying this T cell receptor beta chain. The sample comes from a study of metastatic and nonmetastatic thyroid tumors. Study-level information: Repertoires from blood and tumor or nodule tissue of malignant and benign thyroid patients were compared.

The V segment lost 4 bases and the J segment 4 bases; nucleotides outside the gene matches: 7. This CDR3 spans 14 amino acids. Germline V gene data show CDR1 as SGHRS and CDR2 as YFSETQ. Each patient came to thyroid surgery without any prior treatment (of any kind). TCRdb reanalyzed the PCR reads with MiXCR. The sample lists about 92,000 clones; 15% were seen once. Sample: blood. The chain couples TRBV5-1 to TRBJ1-2; TRBD1 matches at 7 bases. The receptor comes from a female donor with papillary thyroid cancer or a benign thyroid nodule (not recorded which). Some clones in this sample may be carry-over from other donors' samples. The CDR3 sequence: CASSLGQASYGYTF. CDR3 nucleotide sequence: TGCGCCAGCAGCCTCGGACAGGCCTCCTATGGCTACACCTTC.